This T cell receptor (beta chain) comes out of a study of human T cells and chemical hapten exposure. This clonotype was seen ten or more times. Antigen unknown. Unfractionated whole blood yielded the extracted total RNA. The library put unique molecular identifiers onto individual cDNA molecules. Authors' analysis steps: Individual samples carried between about 23,224 and 700,000 TCRs, with roughly 96,000 as the median. TCRdb recomputed calls from the reads with MiXCR, one row per CDR3 protein. The V and J calls were determined by TCRdb, not by the authors. This sample has about 120,000 distinct CDR3 sequences, with 8.5% to 9% found just once. The germline V and J ends were trimmed by 5 bases and 5 bases, with 24 bases remaining between them. The CDR3 length is 16 residues. Germline CDR1 and CDR2: DFQATT and SNEGSKA (reference sequence). General study results and limits: The study found that DPC sensitization did not change TCRs above 1 in 1000 frequency.

The sequence came from a human donor in good health. Some clones in this sample may be carry-over from other donors' samples. The sample comprised whole blood. This chain uses TRBV20-1 with TRBJ2-5; weak D call: TRBD1 (5 bases). CDR3 nucleotide sequence: TGCAGTGCTTTAGCCCCCCTTGGCAGGGCAGTTGAGACCCAGTACTTC. It encodes CSALAPLGRAVETQYF.